These 17 T cell receptor beta chains were all obtained from the same sample, sequenced in a study of cytomegalovirus exposure and HLA in healthy donors. PCR amplification relied on 60 Vbeta primers (plus 13 Jbeta primers). The protocol was immunoSEQ multiplex PCR, while the TCRdb copy is restricted to in-frame clones and leaves out a portion. Recorded for this sample: 38,000 or so clones. Sequencing was carried out using PBMCs. The receptors were sampled from a man aged 35-49 years in good health and CMV-seropositive.

This chain links TRBV29-1 with TRBJ1-2, with D maybe TRBD1 (5 bases). There are 13 residues in the CDR3. With 5 bases removed from V and 4 bases from J, the gap between germline ends came to 14 bases. Germline CDR1 SQVTM, CDR2 ANQGSEA. CDR3 loop: CSVRGRASYGYTF. CDR3 in DNA: TGCAGCGTTAGGGGCAGGGCATCCTATGGCTACACCTTC.

The chain joins TRBV11-3 to TRBJ2-5; 7 bases are a match to TRBD2. The V gene end was trimmed by 3 bases and the J gene end by 4 bases; junction bases not matched to a gene: 2. The length of the CDR3 is 13 residues. Per the germline V gene, CDR1 is SGHNT and CDR2 is YENEEA. CDR3 DNA sequence: TGTGCCAGCAGCTTTCGGGAGGCAGAGACCCAGTACTTC. Translation: CASSFREAETQYF.

V is TRBV7-2 and J is TRBJ2-1, with TRBD2 matching 11 bases. The junction had 2 bases not matched to a gene; V was cut back by 1 base and J by 3 bases. Germline loops: CDR1 SGHTA, CDR2 FQGNSA. There are 16 residues in the CDR3. The CDR3 protein is CASSLVAGGYYNEQFF. In DNA form, the CDR3 reads TGTGCCAGCAGCTTAGTAGCGGGGGGGTACTACAATGAGCAGTTCTTC.

The V call is TRBV27, the J call TRBJ2-1; D gene unclear. The germline V gene encodes CDR1 MNHEY and CDR2 SMNVEV (reference sequence). V lost 6 bases and J lost 4, with 7 bases in between. This CDR3 has 12 residues. The CDR3 here is CASSRNYNEQFF. CDR3 nucleotide sequence: TGTGCCAGCAGCCGTAATTACAATGAGCAGTTCTTC.

The genes are TRBV11-2 and TRBJ2-3; a weak D match, TRBD2 (5 bases). The CDR3 contains 14 residues. The V gene's germline CDR1 is SGHAT and CDR2 FQNNGV. Trimming left V 3 bases short and J 5 bases short, with 12 bases between. Written as DNA, the CDR3 is TGTGCCAGCAGCTTGGGTAACCGGGAAGATACGCAGTATTTT. Translated, it gives CASSLGNREDTQYF.

V usage is TRBV30 and J usage is TRBJ2-7, with 8 bases identical to TRBD2. After removal of 0 bases from V and 3 bases from J, the junction contained 7 bases not matched to a gene. The CDR3 spans 15 residues. The germline V gene encodes CDR1 GTSNPN and CDR2 SVGIG (reference sequence). DNA for the CDR3: TGTGCCTGGAGTGTACACAGCGGGAGAAGCTACGAGCAGTACTTC. This sequence encodes CAWSVHSGRSYEQYF. The complete variable domain, with remaining parts taken from reference TRBV30 and TRBJ2-7, reads SQTIHQWPATLVQPVGSPLSLECTVEGTSNPNLYWYRQAAGRGLQLLFYSVGIGQISSEVPQNLSASRPQDRQFILSSKKLLLSDSGFYLCAWSVHSGRSYEQYFGPGTRLTVT.

The V and J genes are TRBV14 and TRBJ2-2, with a tentative D call TRBD1 (6 bases). V was shortened by 3 bases and J by 4 bases, with 18 bases between the two germline ends. The CDR3 runs to 17 residues. Germline assignment: CDR1 SGHDN and CDR2 FVKESK. CDR3 sequence reads: CASSHLQGGVSTGELFF. Here the CDR3 DNA reads TGTGCCAGCAGCCACCTACAGGGTGGTGTTAGCACCGGGGAGCTGTTTTTT.

The chain combines TRBV4-1 with TRBJ2-5; 13 bases fit TRBD2. Germline V gene lookup returns CDR1 MGHRA and CDR2 YSYEKL. The CDR3 has 16 amino acids. V shed 5 bases and J 11 bases; nucleotides not matched to a gene: 14. The CDR3 sequence: CASSVGLAGDFYGQYF. In DNA form, the CDR3 reads TGCGCCAGCAGCGTTGGACTAGCGGGAGATTTTTACGGGCAGTACTTC.

This chain uses TRBV7-2 with TRBJ1-3, with unresolved D. CDR3 length: 13 amino acids. The germline V gene encodes CDR1 SGHTA and CDR2 FQGNSA. V lost 5 bases to trimming and J lost 6 bases, with 11 bases between them. In nucleotides, the CDR3 is TGTGCCAGCAGCCCTACGAGGGAAAACACCATATATTTT. Its translation is CASSPTRENTIYF. The full variable domain, rest sourced from reference TRBV7-2 and TRBJ1-3, is GAGVSQSPSNKVTEKGKDVELRCDPISGHTALYWYRQSLGQGLEFLIYFQGNSAPDKSGLPSDRFSAERTGGSVSTLTIQRTQQEDSAVYLCASSPTRENTIYFGEGSWLTVV.

The V gene is TRBV4-3, the J gene TRBJ2-7, with 8 bases that match TRBD1. The CDR3 contains 18 residues. From germline, CDR1 is LGHNA and CDR2 YSLEER. The junction had 15 bases not matched to a gene; V was cut back by 0 bases and J by 5 bases. CDR3 nucleotide sequence: TGCGCCAGCAGCCAAGATCTAGGCGGGACAGGTGTGAGGAACGAGCAGTACTTC. Encoded protein: CASSQDLGGTGVRNEQYF.

The chain recombines TRBV10-3 with TRBJ2-7; possibly TRBD2 for D (6 bases). With 4 bases removed from V and 3 bases from J, the gap between germline ends came to 10 bases. CDR1 is ENHRY, CDR2 SYGVKD, per germline. The CDR3 has 13 amino acids. CDR3 bases: TGTGCCATCAGTGGGTCGACTAGCTACGAGCAGTACTTC. Translated, it gives CAISGSTSYEQYF.

The chain uses TRBV9 and TRBJ2-5, with D possibly matching TRBD1 (5 bases). The CDR3 loop spans 12 amino acids. Looked up from germline, CDR1 is SGDLS and CDR2 is YYNGEE. V was pared by 5 bases and J by 5 bases, with 10 bases between. The CDR3 region is CASSPGAETQYF. CDR3 coding DNA: TGTGCCAGCAGTCCTGGGGCGGAGACCCAGTACTTC.

The chain carries TRBV5-5 and TRBJ1-3, with a weak D call TRBD1 (5 bases). Germline V gene sequence: CDR1 SGHKS, CDR2 YYEKEE (reference sequence). The ends were cut back, 0 bases at V and 6 bases at J, with 13 bases in the middle. This CDR3 has 15 amino acids. The CDR3 nucleotides are TGTGCCAGCAGCTTGGCCGGGGGAGTTCCAAACACCATATATTTT. Its translation is CASSLAGGVPNTIYF.

The chain joins TRBV6-1 to TRBJ2-3; 9 bases agree with TRBD2. The ends lost 7 bases at V and 1 base at J; junction bases unmatched: 6. The CDR3 sequence is 15 residues long. Germline V gene data show CDR1 as MNHNS and CDR2 as SASEGT. In nucleotides, the CDR3 is TGTGCCAGCAATGCACGGACTAGCGGCACAGATACGCAGTATTTT. Translating gives CASNARTSGTDTQYF.

This chain uses TRBV4-1 with TRBJ2-7; TRBD1 aligns across 9 bases. Germline V gene data show CDR1 as MGHRA and CDR2 as YSYEKL. This CDR3 contains 13 residues. V lost 2 bases to trimming and J lost 9 bases; unmatched junction nucleotides: 5. CDR3 region: CASSQTGQGSQYF. The DNA for the CDR3 is TGCGCCAGCAGCCAAACGGGACAGGGCTCGCAGTACTTC.

By frequency, this clone registers medium-sized. The rearrangement links TRBV5-4 to TRBJ1-4, with no clear D. Trimming removed 0 bases at V and 8 bases at J, with 8 bases between. There are 13 residues in the CDR3. Germline assignment: CDR1 SGHNT and CDR2 YYREEE (reference sequence). CDR3 sequence reads: CASSLVPGEKLFF. For the CDR3, the DNA is TGTGCCAGCAGCTTGGTTCCGGGGGAAAAACTGTTTTTT.

The J gene is TRBJ2-7, the V gene TRBV2; D might be TRBD2 (5 bases). CDR1 and CDR2 from the germline V gene are SNHLY and FYNNEI. The V end lost 8 bases, the J end lost 4 bases, and 12 bases lay between the germline ends. The CDR3 totals 12 residues. CDR3 loop: CASGGLTYEQYF. The CDR3 DNA sequence: TGTGCCAGCGGAGGACTGACATACGAGCAGTACTTC. The full variable domain, rest sourced from reference TRBV2 and TRBJ2-7, is EPEVTQTPSHQVTQMGQEVILRCVPISNHLYFYWYRQILGQKVEFLVSFYNNEISEKSEIFDDQFSVERPDGSNFTLKIRSTKLEDSAMYFCASGGLTYEQYFGPGTRLTVT.